This T cell receptor (beta chain) was identified during a study of blood T cell repertoires in COVID-19. Study overall: COVID-19 samples, acute and convalescent, were from the United States, Italy and Spain. Sample material is recorded as cDNA or gDNA derived from T cells, B-cell-depleted T cells, or PBMCs.

In the original processing: Reference gene primer amplification gave nucleated cell count estimates. Assay used: immunoSEQ multiplex PCR; TCRdb lists only in-frame clones, some missing. V, J and clone size are those of that table, while D and trimming were read from the DNA. The repertoire holds 60,000 to 75,000 clones, with approximately 82% as singletons. The length of the CDR3 is 13 residues. Germline loops: CDR1 WNHNN, CDR2 SYGVQD (reference sequence). V dropped 6 bases and J dropped 6; count of bases not matched to a gene: 7. This clone occurred a few times. The origin of this receptor is a woman at least 80 years old with acute or convalescent COVID-19. The sequenced sample was peripheral blood. The genes are TRBV10-1 and TRBJ1-1; TRBD1 matches at 7 bases. This chain's CDR3 is CASSRDRVAEAFF. The CDR3 DNA sequence: TGCGCCAGCAGCCGTGACAGGGTGGCTGAAGCTTTCTTT.